These 3 T cell receptor beta chains came from one sample sequenced in a study of blood T cell repertoires in COVID-19. The data were produced by immunoSEQ multiplex PCR, yet TCRdb's version contains in-frame clones alone and is incomplete. The sample contains under 55,000 clones, approximately 80% of which appear only once. The sample comprised peripheral blood. The source is a man aged 45-60 years with acute or convalescent COVID-19.

The genes are TRBV11-2 and TRBJ2-1; TRBD2 matches 11 bases. With 5 bases clipped from V and 7 bases from J, the junction kept 7 bases outside the gene matches. This CDR3 spans 15 amino acids. Germline V gene data show CDR1 as SGHAT and CDR2 as FQNNGV. The CDR3, as DNA: TGTGCCAGCAGCGCCTTAGCGGGGGGGCGAAATGAGCAGTTCTTC. Its translation is CASSALAGGRNEQFF.

The sample holds a few counts of this clone. This rearrangement joins TRBV4-1 to TRBJ2-7, with 15 nucleotides matching TRBD2. The V segment lost 3 bases and the J segment 3 bases; nucleotides outside the gene matches: 12. Germline V gene sequence: CDR1 MGHRA, CDR2 YSYEKL. The CDR3 runs 19 residues. The CDR3 region is CASSHPGLAGGSLYYEQYF. Written as DNA, the CDR3 is TGCGCCAGCAGCCATCCCGGACTAGCGGGAGGGTCCCTCTACTACGAGCAGTACTTC.

V is TRBV5-1 and J is TRBJ1-2, with TRBD1 matching over 9 bases. Germline CDR1 is SGHRS and CDR2 is YFSETQ. Germline trimming cut 5 bases from V and 6 bases from J; bases unmatched to any gene: 11. The CDR3 contains 15 residues. CDR3 coding DNA: TGCGCCAGCAGTTTTTCCGGGACAGGGAATGATGGCTACACCTTC. Protein product: CASSFSGTGNDGYTF.